This T cell receptor (beta chain) comes out of a study of blood T cell repertoires in COVID-19 (dated by TCRdb to 2019 to 2021). Notes on the research overall: Samples covering the acute and convalescent phases of COVID-19 were provided by collaborators in the United States, Italy and Spain. The material from the prospective study consisted of cDNA or gDNA derived from T cells, B-cell-depleted T cells, or PBMCs. Nearly every sample came with metadata listing a de-identified subject ID, COVID-19 status, age in years and sex. The samples were drawn from two sources: the first 160 participants of the ongoing ImmuneRACE study, and some 1,300 subjects contributed by 6 global collaborators. Deeply sampled blood TCRbeta repertoires from subjects exposed to, actively infected with, or recovered from COVID-19 were included in the dataset. Where available, HLA class I and class II types were obtained from metadata supplied by the sample provider rather than from assay-based typing. The repertoires were made available in a free public database intended to serve as a resource for research on the immune response to SARS-CoV-2. Paper-wide results and their limitations: Clinical and demographic metadata were provided uncurated, with the amount varying by source and participant.

In regard to this clone: Its antigen remains unidentified. One base away there is no much larger clone; base qualities are not given.

The immunoSEQ Assay, a bias-controlled multiplex PCR, was used to amplify TCRbeta CDR3 regions from genomic DNA. The study's own analysis went as follows. The number of nucleated cells in each sample was estimated by amplification of reference gene primers within the assay. To quantify the absolute abundance of each unique TCRbeta CDR3 rearrangement, sequence reads were collapsed and filtered. For each sample, productive Simpson clonality was calculated as the square root of Simpson's diversity index over productive rearrangements. As stored in TCRdb, this immuneACCESS dataset retains in-frame rearrangements with V and J assigned. A fraction of the clones does not appear; measured against another copy, unresolved V genes explain less than half of the discrepancy, and the remainder lacks a known reason. The V and J calls and clone size were taken over from that table, and D and trimming were inferred from the DNA. In all, the sample holds about 75,000 clones, and approximately 89% of those were seen once. The ten largest make up roughly 6.7% of the sample.

The CDR3 starts with the cysteine, ends with the phenylalanine, and has 14 residues. Only the CDR3 DNA is retained, 42 bases long and in frame from the first base. Here V drops 1 base and J drops 6 bases, and the junction holds 5 bases not matched to any gene. Sequences LGHDT (CDR1) and YNNKEL (CDR2) are obtained from the germline V gene (reference sequence). Each collaborating institution followed its own protocols to collect whole blood in K2EDTA tubes. For TCRbeta analysis, collaborators shipped samples as frozen whole blood, isolated PBMCs, or DNA extracted from either of those sample types. The sequence derives from a woman between 65 and 79 years old with acute or convalescent COVID-19. The sample was peripheral blood. The chain uses TRBV3-1 (or the pseudogene TRBV3-2) and TRBJ1-1, and 7 bases in between align with TRBD1. The DNA sequence follows: TGTGCCAGCAGCCAAGCAGGGGGACCATCTGAAGCTTTCTTT. The encoded protein is CASSQAGGPSEAFF.